This T cell receptor (beta chain) was sequenced in a study of OX40 agonist ivuxolimab in advanced cancers. Study-wide background: Cancers in dose escalation were hepatocellular, melanoma, renal cell and head and neck. Partial responses, seen in three patients, involved one hepatocellular carcinoma and two cutaneous melanomas.

It was autoimmune disease history or systemic immunosuppression that excluded patients. Only in-frame clones appear in the TCRdb table, and some are missing; sequencing was by immunoSEQ multiplex PCR. The sample yields around 56,000 clones, 82% seen once. V lost 2 bases and J 7 bases, leaving 15 bases between the germline ends. Looked up from germline, CDR1 is SNHLY and CDR2 is FYNNEI. This CDR3 is 15 amino acids long. The sample in question was CD4+ or CD8+ T cells sorted from blood, obtained in a trial of the OX40 agonist ivuxolimab. This receptor was identified in an adult with an advanced solid tumor such as melanoma, head and neck, liver or kidney cancer. The rearrangement links TRBV2 to TRBJ1-5, with TRBD1 as a possible D gene (5 bases). The CDR3 here is CASSERVRGWQPQHF. For the CDR3, the DNA is TGTGCCAGCAGTGAAAGGGTGAGGGGTTGGCAGCCCCAGCATTTT.